The 18 T cell receptor beta chains below come from one sample, sequenced in a study of blood T cell repertoires in COVID-19. Generated by immunoSEQ multiplex PCR, the TCRdb table keeps only in-frame clones and is missing some. Of 200,000 to 250,000 clones in the sample, approximately 80% were seen once. Sequencing was performed on peripheral blood. These TCRs come from a man under 40 with active or convalescent COVID-19.

The rearrangement links TRBV6-2 or TRBV6-3 to TRBJ1-5, with 7 nucleotides matching TRBD1. Trimming removed 5 bases from V and 1 base from J; junction bases left unmatched: 5. Per the germline V gene, CDR1 is MNHEY and CDR2 is SVGEGT. This CDR3 comprises 15 residues. The CDR3 DNA follows: TGTGCCAGCAGTCCCACAGGGGAAAGCAATCAGCCCCAGCATTTT. The encoded protein is CASSPTGESNQPQHF.

The chain links TRBV9 to TRBJ1-1; maybe TRBD1 (6 bases). Trimming cost V 2 bases and J 5 bases, with 13 bases left between them. The CDR3 sequence is 14 residues long. Per germline, CDR1 SGDLS and CDR2 YYNGEE. In DNA form, the CDR3 reads TGTGCCAGCAGCGTGGGGGCGTTTGGAACTGAAGCTTTCTTT. Residues: CASSVGAFGTEAFF.

V is TRBV19 and J is TRBJ2-3; D unresolved. Trimming removed 5 bases from V and 8 bases from J, with 23 bases in between. Germline CDR1 and CDR2: LNHDA and SQIVND (reference sequence). This CDR3 contains 16 residues. Written as DNA, the CDR3 is TGTGCCAGTAGTCCCGTGGTCGGAATAGCTTTTACTACGCAGTATTTT. As protein: CASSPVVGIAFTTQYF.

The chain combines TRBV7-9 with TRBJ2-3, with D hard to call. The ends were cut back, 4 bases at V and 1 base at J, with 15 bases in the middle. The CDR3 sequence is 16 residues long. Germline V gene data show CDR1 as SEHNR and CDR2 as FQNEAQ (reference sequence). Here the CDR3 DNA reads TGTGCCAGCAGCTCGCGAATAGAAGGAGGCACAGATACGCAGTATTTT. It yields the protein CASSSRIEGGTDTQYF.

The chain couples TRBV4-1 to TRBJ2-7, with D possibly TRBD2 on 6 matching bases. CDR1 is MGHRA, CDR2 YSYEKL, per germline. V lost 1 base, J lost 4 bases, and 8 bases lay in between. The length of the CDR3 is 13 residues. The CDR3, as DNA: TGCGCCAGCAGCCAAGGGGGGGAATACGAGCAGTACTTC. This encodes CASSQGGEYEQYF.

The rearrangement links TRBV18 to TRBJ1-1, with D possibly being TRBD1 (6 bases). V shed 3 bases and J shed 1 base, with 9 bases lying between them. CDR3 size: 14 residues. The V gene's germline CDR1 is KGHSH and CDR2 LQKENI. The CDR3 sequence: CASSPDSKNTEAFF. CDR3 DNA sequence: TGTGCCAGCTCACCGGACAGTAAGAACACTGAAGCTTTCTTT.

This chain uses TRBV24-1 with TRBJ1-2, with TRBD1 matching over 7 bases. Germline CDR1 is KGHDR and CDR2 is SFDVKD. The CDR3 contains 14 residues. Trimming removed 4 bases from V and 4 bases from J; junction bases left unmatched: 5. CDR3 in DNA: TGTGCCACCAGTGACCGGGGACAGACCTATGGCTACACCTTC. It specifies CATSDRGQTYGYTF.

V usage is TRBV6-2 or TRBV6-3 and J usage is TRBJ1-2; D unclear. Trimming removed 5 bases at V and 6 bases at J, with 19 bases between. The CDR3 extends over 15 amino acids. Germline CDR1 and CDR2: MNHEY and SVGEGT. The CDR3: CASSPNNRVSNGYTF. CDR3 sequence (DNA): TGTGCCAGCAGTCCCAACAACCGGGTATCGAATGGCTACACCTTC.

This sequence joins TRBV4-3 and TRBJ1-5, with D unclear. There are 16 residues in the CDR3. Germline CDR1 reads LGHNA; CDR2 reads YSLEER. V shed 3 bases and J shed 3 bases, with 15 bases lying between them. The CDR3 protein is CASSQEAGSYNQPQHF. The CDR3 DNA is TGCGCCAGCAGCCAGGAGGCGGGGAGTTACAATCAGCCCCAGCATTTT.

The chain uses TRBV4-1 and TRBJ2-1, with D possibly TRBD2 on 6 matching bases. Germline V lookup: CDR1 MGHRA, CDR2 YSYEKL. The ends were cut back, 2 bases at V and 7 bases at J, with 12 bases in the middle. This CDR3 contains 14 residues. CDR3 sequence: CASSQPGTRNEQFF. CDR3 DNA: TGCGCCAGCAGCCAACCTGGGACTCGGAATGAGCAGTTCTTC.

V is TRBV11-2 and J is TRBJ2-1; 11 bases agree with TRBD2. Germline lookup yields CDR1 SGHAT and CDR2 FQNNGV. The CDR3 extends over 17 amino acids. Losses at the gene ends were 1 base for V and 4 bases for J; bases not matched to a gene: 6. DNA for the CDR3: TGTGCCAGCAGCTTAGTAGCCGGGACTAGCGGATACAATGAGCAGTTCTTC. Its protein product is CASSLVAGTSGYNEQFF.

V is TRBV7-2 and J is TRBJ1-2; 7 bases are shared with TRBD1. With V trimmed by 5 bases and J by 8 bases, 5 bases remained unmatched. This CDR3 has 12 residues. The germline CDR1 and CDR2 sequences are SGHTA and FQGNSA. CDR3 loop: CASSLTGLGYTF. The CDR3 DNA reads as TGTGCCAGCAGCCTGACAGGGTTGGGCTACACCTTC. Looking up the rest from reference TRBV7-2 and TRBJ1-2 gives the full variable domain: GAGVSQSPSNKVTEKGKDVELRCDPISGHTALYWYRQSLGQGLEFLIYFQGNSAPDKSGLPSDRFSAERTGGSVSTLTIQRTQQEDSAVYLCASSLTGLGYTFGSGTRLTVV.

V usage is TRBV27 and J usage is TRBJ1-1; 9 positions match TRBD1. Germline V gene data show CDR1 as MNHEY and CDR2 as SMNVEV (reference sequence). The V gene end was trimmed by 5 bases and the J gene end by 5 bases; junction bases not matched to a gene: 6. This CDR3 spans 14 amino acids. CDR3 DNA sequence: TGTGCCAGCAGTGCAACCGGGACAGGGACTGAAGCTTTCTTT. Protein sequence: CASSATGTGTEAFF.

In this sample, this clone turned up many times. The CDR3 region has the DNA TGTGCCAGCAGCCTCACAGGGTTGGGTTCACCCCTCCACTTT. Translating gives CASSLTGLGSPLHF. The genes are TRBV6-5 and TRBJ1-6, with D perhaps matching TRBD1 (6 bases). Per germline, CDR1 MNHEY and CDR2 SVGAGI. The CDR3 loop spans 14 amino acids. Between the trimmed V and J ends, which lost 6 bases and 9 bases, there was a span of 15 bases.

V gene TRBV2 combines with J gene TRBJ2-1; the match to TRBD1 covers 10 bases. Trimming removed 3 bases from V and 10 bases from J; junction bases left unmatched: 0. Germline V gene sequence: CDR1 SNHLY, CDR2 FYNNEI. This CDR3 comprises 12 residues. CDR3 sequence: CASSEDRGEQFF. The CDR3, as DNA: TGTGCCAGCAGTGAGGACAGGGGGGAGCAGTTCTTC.

V is TRBV3-1 (or the pseudogene TRBV3-2) and J is TRBJ1-5; D is unresolved. There are 15 residues in the CDR3. V lost 0 bases and J 4 bases, leaving 10 bases between the germline ends. Germline assignment: CDR1 LGHDT and CDR2 YNNKEL (reference sequence). The CDR3 nucleotides are TGTGCCAGCAGCCAAGATAAACATCCTAATCAGCCCCAGCATTTT. Amino acids: CASSQDKHPNQPQHF.

This clone was recorded only once. The chain combines TRBV3-1 (or the pseudogene TRBV3-2) with TRBJ1-5, with 7 bases matching TRBD1. In germline, CDR1 is LGHDT, CDR2 YNNKEL (reference sequence). V shed 0 bases and J 2 bases; nucleotides not matched to a gene: 7. The CDR3 spans 17 residues. CDR3 in amino acids: CASSQELVDRGNQPQHF. The CDR3 nucleotides read TGTGCCAGCAGCCAAGAGCTAGTTGACAGGGGCAATCAGCCCCAGCATTTT.

This clone showed up just a few times. The chain uses TRBV28 and TRBJ2-7; 8 bases align to TRBD1. After removal of 5 bases from V and 7 bases from J, the junction contained 7 bases not matched to a gene. Germline loops: CDR1 MDHEN, CDR2 SYDVKM. This CDR3 has 13 residues. In nucleotides, the CDR3 is TGTGCCAGCAGTCAGGGGGCGACGGGGGAGCAGTACTTC. Translation: CASSQGATGEQYF.